The entry below describes one T cell receptor beta chain. Its antigen has not been determined. Within one base of it there is no much larger clone, and no base qualities were kept. Separate from the roughly 700-subject first cohort, the validation cohort of 120 subjects was the group to which the donors belonged. The CDR3 numbers 16 residues from cysteine through phenylalanine. Only the CDR3 part of the read is kept: 48 bases, read in frame from the first base. From V the trimming removes 3 bases and from J it removes 5 bases, while the gene matches leave 6 bases of the junction unaccounted for. Looking up the germline V gene yields CDR1 MDHEN and CDR2 SYDVKM. This entry belongs to a study of cytomegalovirus exposure and HLA in healthy donors (dated by TCRdb to between 2016 and 2019). In the study overall: According to a later analysis, one platform produced both the 110 or so validation repertoires and the approximately 600 repertoires of the first cohort. The study aimed to test whether cataloging public T cell receptors could reveal signatures of past pathogen exposure. In addition to the first cohort of around 670 subjects, a separate validation cohort of 130 or so different subjects was used. The study combined high-throughput TCR immunosequencing, statistical association of individual TCRs with disease status, and machine learning to predict cytomegalovirus infection status. Summary of the overall study and its limitations: In vitro tests confirmed that a few of the cytomegalovirus-associated TCR beta chains recognize cytomegalovirus antigens. In a later analysis, TCRs clustered in the first cohort were found to also tend to co-occur in the 130 or so validation repertoires, with over 90% of cluster scores above 0. Most TCR sequences were seen in very few donors, while some public TCRs were found in many individuals. The study gave a list of around 170 TCR beta chains associated with cytomegalovirus. A later analysis had no HLA typing for the validation cohort, so co-occurrence there was scored across all 110 or so repertoires. The authors suggested that the approach could potentially be generalized to other disease states and immunological phenotypes. In both the original and validation cohorts, the classifier was reported to diagnose cytomegalovirus status with high specificity and sensitivity.

Receptor libraries were prepared by the immunoSEQ multiplex PCR assay. As for the authors' bioinformatics: A statistical classification framework was developed to diagnose cytomegalovirus status using the catalog of TCR beta chain sequences. In TCRdb, the immuneACCESS table is reduced to in-frame sequences with V and J assigned. These tables do not hold every clone; where another copy was compared, an unresolved V gene accounts for under half, and the others remain unexplained. That table is the source of V, J and clone size, and D and trimming were worked out from the DNA. Recorded for this sample are 150,000 to 170,000 clones; around 84% of them occurred a single time. 2% to 2.5% of the sample goes to the ten largest clones.

The chain is made from TRBV28 and TRBJ2-2; a stretch of 10 junction bases matches TRBD1. Sequenced: PBMCs. This TCR was sampled from a human donor in good health. The DNA sequence is TGTGCCAGCAGTTTCCGGGACAGGGGTTATACCGGGGAGCTGTTTTTT. This encodes CASSFRDRGYTGELFF.